These T cell receptor beta chains were read from a single sample in a study of monozygotic twins with inflammatory bowel disease. TCRdb reanalyzed the 5' RACE reads and collapses them to one entry per CDR3 protein, without DNA. In all, the sample yields some 83,000 distinct CDR3 sequences. The sequenced sample consisted of blood. Every receptor here comes from a human donor with ulcerative colitis or Crohn's disease, or a healthy co-twin of an affected twin (not recorded which). Both conserved end residues are part of each CDR3.

CASSGLGSYEQYF | TRBJ2-7 | TRBV5-1
CASKRDSNTGELFF | TRBJ2-2 | TRBV5-1
CSAEQGVLNTEAFF | TRBJ1-1 | TRBV20-1
CASSGGTGRLANYGYTF | TRBJ1-2 | TRBV25-1
CASRGTDYGYTF | TRBJ1-2 | TRBV6-6
CASSISLGQGVPLYGYTF | TRBJ1-2 | TRBV19
CSASPEETQYF | TRBJ2-5 | TRBV20-1
CASSLIGQLYNEQFF | TRBJ2-1 | TRBV27
CASSILGGRLDTEAFF | TRBJ1-1 | TRBV19
CSALQGTAFSNQPQHF | TRBJ1-5 | TRBV20-1
CASSSVQGEETQYF | TRBJ2-5 | TRBV3-1
CASSLFNRAYNEQFF | TRBJ2-1 | TRBV5-6
CASSDAGGAYNEQFF | TRBJ2-1 | TRBV3-1
CSARADPYEQYF | TRBJ2-7 | TRBV20-1
CASSFNRVSGNTIYF | TRBJ1-3 | TRBV7-8
CASSLEGQGIFAFF | TRBJ1-1 | TRBV5-1
CASIPGQASYEQYF | TRBJ2-7 | TRBV28
CATSAEHALAGGETQYF | TRBJ2-5 | TRBV24-1
CASSQEGQPQHF | TRBJ1-5 | TRBV3-1
CASSPILGRDDGYTF | TRBJ1-2 | TRBV5-1
CASSGGGSEDEQFF | TRBJ2-1 | TRBV5-1
CASSPGLAERQFF | TRBJ2-1 | TRBV5-4
CASSKDRDYNEQFF | TRBJ2-1 | TRBV6-1
CASSPTISSNQPQHF | TRBJ1-5 | TRBV7-2
CASSLPKVAFF | TRBJ1-1 | TRBV12-3/TRBV12-4
CASSLDSNTEAIF | TRBJ1-1 | TRBV5-1
CSGTDRVGQPQHF | TRBJ1-5 | TRBV20-1
CASSSPSTGQETQYF | TRBJ2-5 | TRBV12-3/TRBV12-4
CASSLGRGSEQYF | TRBJ2-7 | TRBV27
CSAVGQGNSPLHF | TRBJ1-6 | TRBV20-1
CASRSGAHPYNEQFF | TRBJ2-1 | TRBV19
CASSLRTGGADTQYF | TRBJ2-3 | TRBV12-3/TRBV12-4
CAIRIASTSNSPLHF | TRBJ1-6 | TRBV10-3
CASSVGTGANTEVFF | TRBJ1-1 | TRBV9
CSVKRGGGYTEAFF | TRBJ1-1 | TRBV20-1
CASSPPTTEGAYEQHF | TRBJ2-7 | TRBV6-1
CSASPGDTIYF | TRBJ1-3 | TRBV20-1
CASSLTSGGAVTSYEQYF | TRBJ2-7 | TRBV11-2
CASTLGDGYTF | TRBJ1-2 | TRBV5-1
CSAKGQGGKKLFF | TRBJ1-4 | TRBV20-1
CASSEVLGPDTQYF | TRBJ2-3 | TRBV2
CASRPGQAGEAFF | TRBJ1-1 | TRBV5-1
CASRATGNYGELFF | TRBJ2-2 | TRBV7-2
CASSHRTVQETQYF | TRBJ2-5 | TRBV5-1
CAISERAGEYNEQFF | TRBJ2-1 | TRBV10-3